Each of the 2 T cell receptor beta chains below was sequenced from the same sample in a study of T-cell memory formation after mild COVID-19 (dated by TCRdb to the early 2020s). Libraries came from 5' RACE. The instrument was an Illumina NovaSeq 6000. The raw public reads went through TCRdb reprocessing: fastp at Q25, MiXCR clone calling, in-frame beta chains kept. Entries that share a CDR3 protein sequence are merged under the most common genes and DNA. For this sample there are 120,000 or so distinct CDR3 sequences; roughly 15% appear just once. The ten biggest clones cover about 14% of the sample. The sequencing input was PBMCs or a T cell subset sorted from them (not recorded which). Every receptor here comes from an adult woman who had mild COVID-19 (a few samples of this study predate the infection). The sample titles of this study are shuffled in the database, so cell type and time point are left out; the donor was told from shared clones.

This clonotype has more than one count but fewer than ten. The chain couples TRBV3-1 to TRBJ1-1, with 10 bases aligning to TRBD1. This CDR3 is built from 18 residues. The J segment lost 5 bases and the V segment lost 0 bases, leaving 12 bases of the junction unmatched. Per the germline V gene, CDR1 is LGHDT and CDR2 is YNNKEL (reference sequence). CDR3 sequence reads: CASSQDWGPGQGWTEAFF. The CDR3 region has the DNA TGTGCCAGCAGCCAAGATTGGGGCCCGGGACAGGGGTGGACTGAAGCTTTCTTT. The whole variable domain, filled in from reference TRBV3-1 and TRBJ1-1, reads DTAVSQTPKYLVTQMGNDKSIKCEQNLGHDTMYWYKQDSKKFLKIMFSYNNKELIINETVPNRFSPKSPDKAHLNLHINSLELGDSAVYFCASSQDWGPGQGWTEAFFGQGTRLTVV.

This clonotype has only a few counts. V is TRBV4-1 and J is TRBJ1-2; TRBD1 aligns across 7 bases. J lost 5 bases, V lost 1 base, and 7 bases had no gene match. CDR3 length: 15 amino acids. Germline V CDR1 and CDR2: MGHRA, YSYEKL. CDR3 coding DNA: TGCGCCAGCAGCCAAGCCCTAGGACAGGAGTATGGCTACACCTTC. This encodes CASSQALGQEYGYTF.